In its sample, the clone carrying this TCR beta chain was seen many times. The CDR3 runs to 16 residues. V was pared by 5 bases and J by 6 bases, with 8 bases of the junction left unmatched. Germline CDR1 SGHTA, CDR2 FQGTGA. TCRdb reprocessed the PCR reads with MiXCR, giving one entry per CDR3 protein. The profile shows about 100,000 distinct CDR3 sequences, around 56% of them singletons. These data originate in a study of CDR3 diversity in severe acne. This receptor was obtained from a male donor with acne. The gene calls are TRBV7-3 and TRBJ2-2, with 11 bases lining up with TRBD2. Sequencing was done on a sample of blood. CDR3 sequence reads: CASSTFSGRAAGELFF. The CDR3 DNA follows: TGTGCCAGCAGCACTTTTAGCGGGAGGGCGGCCGGGGAGCTGTTTTTT.